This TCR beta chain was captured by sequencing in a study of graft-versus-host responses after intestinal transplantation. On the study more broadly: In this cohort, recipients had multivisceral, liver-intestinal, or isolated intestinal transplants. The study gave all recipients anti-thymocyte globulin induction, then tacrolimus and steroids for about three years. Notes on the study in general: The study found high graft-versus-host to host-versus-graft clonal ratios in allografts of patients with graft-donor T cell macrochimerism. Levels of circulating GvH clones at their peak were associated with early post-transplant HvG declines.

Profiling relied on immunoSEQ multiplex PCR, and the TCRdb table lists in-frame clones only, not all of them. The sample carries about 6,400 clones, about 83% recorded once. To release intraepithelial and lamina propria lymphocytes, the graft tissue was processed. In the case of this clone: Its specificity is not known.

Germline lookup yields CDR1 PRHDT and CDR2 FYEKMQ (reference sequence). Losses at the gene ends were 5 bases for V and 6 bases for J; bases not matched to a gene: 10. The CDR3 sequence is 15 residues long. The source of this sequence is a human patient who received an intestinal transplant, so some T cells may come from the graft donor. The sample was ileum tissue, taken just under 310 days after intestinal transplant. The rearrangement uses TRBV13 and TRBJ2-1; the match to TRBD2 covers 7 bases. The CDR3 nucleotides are TGTGCCAGCAGCCCTACTAGCGCCATCAGCAATGAGCAGTTCTTC. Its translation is CASSPTSAISNEQFF.